Described below is a single T cell receptor (beta chain) sequence and its context. Its antigen is as yet unknown. This entry is derived from a study of CD8+ T cells in alopecia areata. For the study at large: Patients given treatment had severity scored by the percentage of scalp area affected.

The CDR3 extends over 15 amino acids. Germline CDR1 reads SGHNT; CDR2 reads YYREEE (reference sequence). The ends lost 4 bases at V and 0 bases at J; junction bases unmatched: 3. Sequencing used cDNA as its template, made by extracting RNA and reverse transcribing it. Data came from immunoSEQ multiplex PCR; TCRdb stores just in-frame clones and leaves some out. Here the sample spans a few hundred thousand clones, about 50% being singletons. Regarding the study as a whole: Among the top 100, expanded CD8+ clones were significantly decreased by tofacitinib, as was scalp clonality. Lesional scalp, notably in alopecia totalis/universalis, had clonality above that of normal scalp.

Sample treatment: oral pan-JAK inhibitor, 5-10 mg twice daily. Those with alopecia areata gave lesional scalp punch biopsies and peripheral blood. This clonotype was obtained from a human donor with alopecia areata. This specimen was CD4+ T cells sorted from blood, taken at week 4, from a patient treated with tofacitinib. The chain uses TRBV5-4 and TRBJ1-5, with 8 bases fitting TRBD1. Here the CDR3 reads CASSMGQDSNQPQHF. The CDR3 DNA follows: TGTGCCAGCAGCATGGGACAGGATAGCAATCAGCCCCAGCATTTT.